This T cell receptor beta chain appears in the sequencing data of a study of T-cell reconstitution after alpha-beta-depleted transplantation in children. General observations from the study: The origin of alpha-beta T cells about two months after transplant was reportedly several hundred expanded graft clones. Fresh T-cell production supplied most of the T-cell counts and diversity seen one year after transplant. Surviving recipient T cells and thymic progenitors produced the high day-60 TCRbeta diversity seen in some patients.

Many counts were recorded for this clonotype. The antigen is undetermined. Preparation of the TCRbeta library involved a method that used unique molecular identifiers. TCRdb re-analysed the PCR reads in MiXCR, keeping a single row per CDR3 protein. The table records about 1,000,000 distinct CDR3 sequences, about 29% of them present only once. The clonotype originates from a boy under two years old who had a stem cell transplant for SCID, so the T cells may come from the graft donor. Source: PBMCs, mostly from graft donor cells, taken 360 days after TCRalphabeta/CD19-depleted stem cell transplant.

The CDR3 is CSVPSGASETQYF. CDR3 bases: TGCAGCGTTCCTTCAGGGGCTTCTGAGACCCAGTACTTC. This chain connects TRBV29-1 to TRBJ2-5, with D possibly matching TRBD1 (6 bases). This CDR3 contains 13 residues. Trimming cost V 5 bases and J 5 bases, with 15 bases left between them. Germline-derived CDR1 and CDR2 are SQVTM and ANQGSEA.